Shown below are 15 T cell receptor beta chains from a single sample sequenced in a study of blood T cell repertoires in COVID-19. Sequencing used immunoSEQ multiplex PCR; TCRdb keeps in-frame clones, though not all of them. The sample yields around 100,000 clones, 89% seen once. The sample was peripheral blood. These receptors were taken from a man between 60 and 75 years old with COVID-19, enrolled during active disease.

This clone was seen a single time. The chain carries TRBV7-2 and TRBJ2-5, with 9 bases fitting TRBD1. V gave up 5 bases and J gave up 5 bases; unmatched junction bases: 6. CDR3 length: 14 amino acids. Per germline, CDR1 SGHTA and CDR2 FQGNSA. CDR3 amino acids: CASSRDRVSETQYF. DNA of the CDR3: TGTGCCAGCAGCAGGGACAGGGTCTCGGAGACCCAGTACTTC.

The rearrangement joins TRBV29-1 to TRBJ1-5; possibly TRBD1 for D (5 bases). From germline, CDR1 is SQVTM and CDR2 ANQGSEA. V was clipped by 2 bases and J by 3 bases, with 17 bases between them. This CDR3 is built from 16 residues. CDR3 DNA sequence: TGCAGCGTTGAATTTAAGGCCTCAGGGAACAATCAGCCCCAGCATTTT. Translating gives CSVEFKASGNNQPQHF. Combining the CDR3 with reference TRBV29-1 and TRBJ1-5 gives the whole variable domain SAVISQKPSRDICQRGTSLTIQCQVDSQVTMMFWYRQQPGQSLTLIATANQGSEATYESGFVIDKFPISRPNLTFSTLTVSNMSPEDSSIYLCSVEFKASGNNQPQHFGDGTRLSIL.

This clone has only one observation. The genes are TRBV27 and TRBJ1-1, with D possibly TRBD1 on 5 matching bases. V was clipped by 6 bases and J by 0 bases, with 11 bases between them. Looked up from germline, CDR1 is MNHEY and CDR2 is SMNVEV (reference sequence). This CDR3 region has 14 residues. The CDR3 here is CASRPGRVNTEAFF. The CDR3 coding sequence is TGTGCCAGCAGGCCAGGGAGGGTGAACACTGAAGCTTTCTTT.

This sequence joins TRBV6-5 and TRBJ1-2; 8 nucleotides agree with TRBD1. CDR3 length: 14 residues. Germline CDR1 reads MNHEY; CDR2 reads SVGAGI. The V segment lost 5 bases and the J segment 2 bases; nucleotides outside the gene matches: 4. CDR3 sequence: CASSTRDRNYGYTF. CDR3 bases: TGTGCCAGCAGTACTAGGGACAGGAACTATGGCTACACCTTC.

The V and J genes are TRBV11-3 and TRBJ1-6; tentatively, D is TRBD1 (6 bases). Per the germline V gene, CDR1 is SGHNT and CDR2 is YENEEA. The CDR3 extends over 17 amino acids. The V gene lost 4 bases and the J gene lost 0 bases, with 13 bases spanning the gap. The CDR3 nucleotides are TGTGCCAGCAGCTCCTGGACAGAAGGCTCCTATAATTCACCCCTCCACTTT. Protein product: CASSSWTEGSYNSPLHF.

In DNA, the CDR3 is TGTGCCAGCAGCAATACAGGGGGCGATGGCTACACCTTC. Its protein product is CASSNTGGDGYTF. V and J are TRBV6-5 and TRBJ1-2, with 9 nucleotides matching TRBD1. V dropped 6 bases and J dropped 6; count of bases not matched to a gene: 5. The V gene's germline CDR1 is MNHEY and CDR2 SVGAGI. This CDR3 has 13 amino acids.

This rearrangement joins TRBV5-1 to TRBJ2-1, with D possibly TRBD1 on 6 matching bases. V was clipped by 0 bases and J by 8 bases, with 12 bases between them. CDR3 length: 14 amino acids. The germline V gene encodes CDR1 SGHRS and CDR2 YFSETQ. The CDR3 loop reads CASSLEQGDDEQFF. The CDR3, as DNA: TGCGCCAGCAGCTTGGAACAGGGTGATGATGAGCAGTTCTTC.

The chain carries TRBV5-5 and TRBJ2-3; 9 nucleotides match TRBD2. Germline CDR1 and CDR2: SGHKS and YYEKEE (reference sequence). V shed 7 bases, J shed 5 bases, and the junction held 11 bases outside the gene matches. The CDR3 length is 15 residues. The DNA of the CDR3 is TGTGCCAGCCTCTCCATTAGCGGGAGAGGAGATACGCAGTATTTT. It encodes CASLSISGRGDTQYF.

This chain joins TRBV20-1 and TRBJ2-1, with 12 bases that match TRBD2. The CDR3 loop spans 19 amino acids. With V trimmed by 3 bases and J by 3 bases, 15 bases remained unmatched. Germline V lookup: CDR1 DFQATT, CDR2 SNEGSKA (reference sequence). The CDR3 sequence: CSASTGLAGGGYDYNEQFF. CDR3 coding DNA: TGCAGTGCTAGTACGGGGCTAGCGGGAGGGGGATACGACTACAATGAGCAGTTCTTC.

The chain couples TRBV2 to TRBJ2-3; a possible D gene is TRBD2 (5 bases). This CDR3 contains 15 residues. CDR1 is SNHLY, CDR2 FYNNEI, per germline. V shed 5 bases and J shed 5 bases, with 17 bases lying between them. The CDR3 nucleotides read TGTGCCAGCAGTCACGTACTACTAGAAGGAGATACGCAGTATTTT. It yields the protein CASSHVLLEGDTQYF.

As DNA, the CDR3 is TGTGCCAGCAGCTTAGTGACTAGCGGGAGCTACGAGCAGTACTTC. Translation gives CASSLVTSGSYEQYF. The chain carries TRBV11-3 and TRBJ2-7; TRBD2 agrees at 12 bases. This CDR3 region has 15 residues. V shed 1 base and J 3 bases; nucleotides not matched to a gene: 1. Germline V gene sequence: CDR1 SGHNT, CDR2 YENEEA.

This clone was observed a few times. The chain carries TRBV5-1 and TRBJ1-6; a weak D match, TRBD1 (5 bases). Trimming left V 4 bases short and J 9 bases short, with 11 bases between. Germline V CDR1 and CDR2: SGHRS, YFSETQ. The CDR3 totals 13 residues. CDR3 nucleotides: TGCGCCAGCAGCAGGGGACTTGGTTCACCCCTCCACTTT. Its protein is CASSRGLGSPLHF.

The V call is TRBV5-1, the J call TRBJ2-2, with D possibly TRBD2 on 7 matching bases. This CDR3 has 16 amino acids. Germline values: CDR1 SGHRS, CDR2 YFSETQ. V was trimmed by 0 bases and J by 3 bases, leaving 12 bases between them. CDR3 sequence (DNA): TGCGCCAGCAGCTTGGAGGGGGGGCGCGACACCGGGGAGCTGTTTTTT. Protein: CASSLEGGRDTGELFF.

The rearrangement joins TRBV6-5 to TRBJ1-1, with a tentative D call TRBD1 (6 bases). V was pared by 6 bases and J by 4 bases, with 15 bases between. This CDR3 region has 14 residues. CDR1 is MNHEY and CDR2 is SVGAGI in the germline V gene. The CDR3 DNA reads as TGTGCCAGCAGATCAGGGGTCGGTGGCACTGAAGCTTTCTTT. Residues: CASRSGVGGTEAFF.

This chain joins TRBV4-2 and TRBJ2-2; 12 nucleotides align to TRBD2. CDR3 length equals 19 residues. The V and J ends lost 0 bases and 7 bases, in that order; junction bases with no gene match: 12. The germline gives CDR1 LGHNA, CDR2 YNFKEQ. The CDR3 protein is CASSQDGSRLAGAVGELFF. CDR3 DNA sequence: TGTGCCAGCAGCCAAGATGGGTCGCGACTAGCGGGAGCGGTCGGGGAGCTGTTTTTT.